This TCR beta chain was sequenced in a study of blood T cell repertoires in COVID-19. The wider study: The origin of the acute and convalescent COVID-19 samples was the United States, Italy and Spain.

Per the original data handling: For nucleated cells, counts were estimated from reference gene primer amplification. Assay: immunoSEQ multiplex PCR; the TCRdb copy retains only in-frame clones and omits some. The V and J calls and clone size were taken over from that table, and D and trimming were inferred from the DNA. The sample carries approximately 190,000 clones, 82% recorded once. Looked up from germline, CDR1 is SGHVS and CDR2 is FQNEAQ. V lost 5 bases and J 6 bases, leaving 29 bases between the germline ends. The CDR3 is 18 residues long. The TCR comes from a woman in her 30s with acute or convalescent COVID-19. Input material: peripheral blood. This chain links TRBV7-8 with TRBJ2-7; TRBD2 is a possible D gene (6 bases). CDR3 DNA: TGTGCCAGCAGCGCCAGCCGTAACGCTGGGGACTTCTCCAGCGAGCAGTACTTC. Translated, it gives CASSASRNAGDFSSEQYF.